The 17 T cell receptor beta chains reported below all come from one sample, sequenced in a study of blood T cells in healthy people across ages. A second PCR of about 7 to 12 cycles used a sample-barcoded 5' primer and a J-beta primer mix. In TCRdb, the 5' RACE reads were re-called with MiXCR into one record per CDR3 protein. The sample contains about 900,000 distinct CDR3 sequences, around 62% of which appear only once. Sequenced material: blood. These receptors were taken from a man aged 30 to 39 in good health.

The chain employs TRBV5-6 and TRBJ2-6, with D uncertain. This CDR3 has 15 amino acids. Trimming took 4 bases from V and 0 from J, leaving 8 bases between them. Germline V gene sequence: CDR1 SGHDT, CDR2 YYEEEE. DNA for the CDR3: TGTGCCAGCAGCAAATATAACTCTGGGGCCAACGTCCTGACTTTC. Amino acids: CASSKYNSGANVLTF.

The CDR3 loop is CASSTGIARDTQYF. Written as DNA, the CDR3 is TGTGCCAGCAGCACAGGGATAGCCAGAGATACGCAGTATTTT. The J gene is TRBJ2-3, the V gene TRBV6-1; a weak D match, TRBD1 (6 bases). The CDR3 has 14 amino acids. The V gene's germline CDR1 is MNHNS and CDR2 SASEGT. V was cut by 6 bases and J by 5 bases, with 15 bases left in between.

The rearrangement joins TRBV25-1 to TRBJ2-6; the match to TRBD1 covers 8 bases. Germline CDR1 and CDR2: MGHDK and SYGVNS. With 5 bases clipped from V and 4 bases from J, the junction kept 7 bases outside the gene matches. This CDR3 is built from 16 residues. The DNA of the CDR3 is TGTGCCAGCAGTACGCGCAGGGGGCGCGGGGCCAACGTCCTGACTTTC. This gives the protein CASSTRRGRGANVLTF.

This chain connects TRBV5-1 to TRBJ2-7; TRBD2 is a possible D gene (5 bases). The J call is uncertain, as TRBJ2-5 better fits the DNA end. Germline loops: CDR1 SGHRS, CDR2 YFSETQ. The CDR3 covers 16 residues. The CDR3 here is CASSFGVVRGQETQYF. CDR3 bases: TGCGCCAGCAGCTTCGGCGTGGTCCGGGGCCAAGAGACCCAGTACTTC.

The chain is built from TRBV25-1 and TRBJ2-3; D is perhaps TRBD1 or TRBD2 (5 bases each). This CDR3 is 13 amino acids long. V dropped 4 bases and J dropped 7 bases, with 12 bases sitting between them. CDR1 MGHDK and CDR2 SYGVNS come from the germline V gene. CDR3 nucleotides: TGTGCCAGCAGTGTTGGGGGACCTAATACGCAGTATTTT. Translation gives CASSVGGPNTQYF.

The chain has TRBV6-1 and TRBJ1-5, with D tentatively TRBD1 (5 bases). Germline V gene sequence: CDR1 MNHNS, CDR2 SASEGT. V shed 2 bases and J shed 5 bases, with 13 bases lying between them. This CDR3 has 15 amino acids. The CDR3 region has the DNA TGTGCCAGCAGTGAATATCGGGTAGGGGATCAGCCCCAGCATTTT. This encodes CASSEYRVGDQPQHF.

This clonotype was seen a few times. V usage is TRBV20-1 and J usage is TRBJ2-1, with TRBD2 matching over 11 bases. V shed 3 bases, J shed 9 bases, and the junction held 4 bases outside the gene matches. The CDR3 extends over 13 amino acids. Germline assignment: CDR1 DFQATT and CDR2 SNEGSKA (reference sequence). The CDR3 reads CSASSGGAGEQFF. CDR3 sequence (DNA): TGCAGTGCTAGTAGCGGGGGGGCCGGTGAGCAGTTCTTC.

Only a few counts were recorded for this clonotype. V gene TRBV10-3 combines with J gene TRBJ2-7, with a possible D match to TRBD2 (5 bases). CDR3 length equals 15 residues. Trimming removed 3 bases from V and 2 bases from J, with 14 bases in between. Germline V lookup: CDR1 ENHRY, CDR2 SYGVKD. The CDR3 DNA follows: TGTGCCATCAGTGAATCCGGGGTAGGGACCTACGAGCAGTACTTC. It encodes CAISESGVGTYEQYF.

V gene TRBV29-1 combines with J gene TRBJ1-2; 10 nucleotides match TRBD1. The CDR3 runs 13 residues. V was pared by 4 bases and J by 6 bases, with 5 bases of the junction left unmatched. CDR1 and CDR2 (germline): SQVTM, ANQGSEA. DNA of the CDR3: TGCAGCGTTGCAGAGGGACAGGGGAATGGCTACACCTTC. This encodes CSVAEGQGNGYTF.

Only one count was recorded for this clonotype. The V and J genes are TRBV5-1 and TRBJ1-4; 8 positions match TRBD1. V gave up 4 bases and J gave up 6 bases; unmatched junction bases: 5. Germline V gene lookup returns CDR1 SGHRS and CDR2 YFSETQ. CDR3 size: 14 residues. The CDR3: CASSEDRVYEKLFF. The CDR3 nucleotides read TGCGCCAGCAGCGAGGACAGGGTATATGAAAAACTGTTTTTT.

CDR3 amino acids: CASRLPGLAGSTDTQYF. The CDR3 DNA reads TGTGCCAGCCGCCTGCCGGGACTAGCTGGAAGCACAGATACGCAGTATTTT. The chain has TRBV13 and TRBJ2-3, with 9 bases identical to TRBD2. Germline V gene data show CDR1 as PRHDT and CDR2 as FYEKMQ (reference sequence). This CDR3 region has 17 residues. V trimming: 8 bases; J trimming: 0 bases; junction bases outside the gene matches: 12.

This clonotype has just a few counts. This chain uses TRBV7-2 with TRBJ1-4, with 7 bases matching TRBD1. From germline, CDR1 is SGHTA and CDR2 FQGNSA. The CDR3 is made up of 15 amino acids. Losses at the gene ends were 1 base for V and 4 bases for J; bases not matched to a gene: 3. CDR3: CASSLEGQLNEKLFF. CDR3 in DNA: TGTGCCAGCAGCTTAGAGGGACAGCTTAATGAAAAACTGTTTTTT.

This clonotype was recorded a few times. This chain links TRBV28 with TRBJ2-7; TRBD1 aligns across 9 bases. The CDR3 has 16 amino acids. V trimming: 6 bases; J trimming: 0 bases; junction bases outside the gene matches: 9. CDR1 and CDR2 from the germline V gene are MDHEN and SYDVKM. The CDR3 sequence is CASSLPSTGGSYEQYF. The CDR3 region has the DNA TGTGCCAGCAGCCTACCGTCGACAGGGGGCTCCTACGAGCAGTACTTC.

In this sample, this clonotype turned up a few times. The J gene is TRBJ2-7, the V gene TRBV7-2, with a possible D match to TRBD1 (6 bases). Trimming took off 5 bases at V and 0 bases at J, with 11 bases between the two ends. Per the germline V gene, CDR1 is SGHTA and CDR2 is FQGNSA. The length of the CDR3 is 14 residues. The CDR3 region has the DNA TGTGCCAGCAGCAATACAGGGTACTCCTACGAGCAGTACTTC. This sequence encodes CASSNTGYSYEQYF.

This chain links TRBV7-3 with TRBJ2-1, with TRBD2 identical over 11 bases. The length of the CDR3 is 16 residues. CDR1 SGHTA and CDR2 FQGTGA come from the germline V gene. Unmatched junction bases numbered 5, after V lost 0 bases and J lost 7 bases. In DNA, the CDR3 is TGTGCCAGCAGCTTAACCCTAGCGGGGGGCGGGAATGAGCAGTTCTTC. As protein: CASSLTLAGGGNEQFF.

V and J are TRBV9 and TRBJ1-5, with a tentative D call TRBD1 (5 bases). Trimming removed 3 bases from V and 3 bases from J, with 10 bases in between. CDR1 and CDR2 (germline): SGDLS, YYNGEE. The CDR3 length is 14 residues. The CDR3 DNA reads TGTGCCAGCAGCGAGGGGACGGACAATCAGCCCCAGCATTTT. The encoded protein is CASSEGTDNQPQHF.

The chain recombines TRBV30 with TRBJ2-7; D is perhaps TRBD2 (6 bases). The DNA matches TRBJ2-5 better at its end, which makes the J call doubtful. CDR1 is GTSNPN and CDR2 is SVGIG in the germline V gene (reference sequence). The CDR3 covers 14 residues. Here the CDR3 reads CAWSVRGVIETQYF. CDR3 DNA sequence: TGTGCCTGGAGTGTACGCGGGGTTATTGAGACCCAGTACTTC.